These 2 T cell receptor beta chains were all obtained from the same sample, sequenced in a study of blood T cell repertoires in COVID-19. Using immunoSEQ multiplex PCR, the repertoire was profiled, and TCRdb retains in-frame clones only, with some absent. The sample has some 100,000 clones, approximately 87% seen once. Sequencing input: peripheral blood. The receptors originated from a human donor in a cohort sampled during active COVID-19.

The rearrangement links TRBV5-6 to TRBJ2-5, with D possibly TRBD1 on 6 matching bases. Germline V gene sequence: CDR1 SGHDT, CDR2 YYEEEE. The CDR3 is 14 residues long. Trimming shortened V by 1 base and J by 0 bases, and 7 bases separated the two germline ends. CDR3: CASSLQGYQETQYF. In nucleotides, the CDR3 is TGTGCCAGCAGCTTGCAGGGGTACCAAGAGACCCAGTACTTC.

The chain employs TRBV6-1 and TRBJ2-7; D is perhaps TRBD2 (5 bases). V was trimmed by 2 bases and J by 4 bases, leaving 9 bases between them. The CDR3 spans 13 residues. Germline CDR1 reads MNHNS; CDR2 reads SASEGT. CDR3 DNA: TGTGCCAGCAGTGAATATCGGGGATACGAGCAGTACTTC. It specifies CASSEYRGYEQYF.